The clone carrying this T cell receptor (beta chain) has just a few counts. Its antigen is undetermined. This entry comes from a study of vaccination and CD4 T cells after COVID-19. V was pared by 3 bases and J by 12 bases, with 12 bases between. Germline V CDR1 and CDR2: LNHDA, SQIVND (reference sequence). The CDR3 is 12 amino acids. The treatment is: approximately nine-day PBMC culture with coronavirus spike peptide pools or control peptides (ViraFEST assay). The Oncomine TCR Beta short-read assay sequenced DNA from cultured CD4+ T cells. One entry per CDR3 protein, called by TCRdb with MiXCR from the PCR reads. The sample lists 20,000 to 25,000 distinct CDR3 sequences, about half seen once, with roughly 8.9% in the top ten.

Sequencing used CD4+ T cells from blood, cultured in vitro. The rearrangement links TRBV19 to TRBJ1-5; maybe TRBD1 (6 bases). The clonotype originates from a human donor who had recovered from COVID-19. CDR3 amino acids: CASSIQTGIQHF. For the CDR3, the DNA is TGTGCCAGTAGTATCCAGACAGGAATCCAGCATTTT.